This T cell receptor (beta chain) was observed in a study of T cell responses to AZD1222 COVID-19 vaccine (dated by TCRdb to the early 2020s). Regarding the study in general: TCR sequencing covered some 240 trial participants: approximately 200 given two doses of AZD1222 and 26 given two doses of MenACWY control vaccine. Trial participants were enrolled by age into 18-55, 56-69 and 70-plus year subgroups, with 148, 28 and 57 TCR-sequenced participants respectively.

The CDR3 spans 14 residues, from the cysteine through the phenylalanine. Only the CDR3 DNA is retained, 42 bases long and in frame from the first base. CDR1 and CDR2 (ENHRY, SYGVKD) derive from the germline V gene. The junction shows trimming of 6 bases on V and 3 bases on J, and the gene matches do not reach 7 bases of it. Study-wide findings and limitations: Most participants were white British and females outnumbered males, and the authors suggested that clonal diversity may have been underestimated. Because no samples from the day 14 peak response were available, repertoires could be characterized only after the peak T cell response. After two AZD1222 doses, both the breadth and the depth of spike-specific TCRs were significantly higher than at day 0 and than in MenACWY recipients. In the small 56-69-year group, the increase in depth fell short of significance, most likely because of low power. The whole spike protein was spanned by vaccine-associated CD4 TCRs, and dominant responses were seen in regions 160-218 and 743-854. Epitopes outside the regions mutated in the B.1.351 and B.1.1.7 variants were reportedly recognized by nearly half of the unique spike-specific TCRs. Only six AZD1222 recipients were SARS-CoV-2 seropositive at baseline, limiting conclusions about previously exposed vaccinees.

Concerning this clone: Its antigen is not yet known. Qualities for individual bases were not recorded, and no much larger clone is one base off.

The CDR3 regions of human TCRbeta chains were analyzed by immunosequencing. In the paper's pipeline: Repertoire TCRs were matched against a reference library of SARS-CoV-2-specific TCRs generated with the MIRA antigen-specificity platform. Breadth was defined as the fraction of unique TCRs that were SARS-CoV-2-associated. Depth was defined as the fraction of total T cells that were SARS-CoV-2-associated. Using the MIRA data, each spike-specific TCR was assigned both to the spike region to which the TCR was reactive and to a CD4 or CD8 class. Log10-transformed breadth and depth values were compared by one-way ANOVA with Sidak's multiple comparisons tests. As stored in TCRdb, this immuneACCESS dataset retains in-frame rearrangements with V and J assigned. A fraction of the clones does not appear; measured against another copy, unresolved V genes explain less than half of the discrepancy, and the remainder lacks a known reason. V and J calls and clone size are as listed in that table; D and trimming were resolved from the DNA. In all, the sample holds roughly 80,000 clones, and 87% of those were seen once. Around a tenth of the sample lies in the top ten.

Taken with the paper, the label for time point translates to: about 28 days (+/-7) after the second vaccine dose. AZD1222 recipients whose second dose came at about 4 weeks and those whose second dose came at about 12 weeks were combined into one group, since spike-specific TCR depth and breadth did not differ between the two schedules. Vaccinee samples were obtained from the UK trials COV001 and COV002, which included a single-blind randomized controlled phase 2/3 trial of AZD1222 (ChAdOx1 nCoV-19) in healthy adults. For TCRbeta chain sequencing, PBMC samples from trial participants were taken at day 0 and at day 28 after the second dose.

Recombination connected TRBV10-3 to TRBJ2-7; 8 central nucleotides agree with TRBD1. This clonotype originated in an adult who received the AZD1222 COVID-19 vaccine. The starting material was peripheral blood, obtained 28 days after the second AZD1222 dose. CDR3 region: CAIRGTGGSYEQYF. The DNA reads TGTGCCATCAGGGGGACAGGAGGTAGCTACGAGCAGTACTTC.